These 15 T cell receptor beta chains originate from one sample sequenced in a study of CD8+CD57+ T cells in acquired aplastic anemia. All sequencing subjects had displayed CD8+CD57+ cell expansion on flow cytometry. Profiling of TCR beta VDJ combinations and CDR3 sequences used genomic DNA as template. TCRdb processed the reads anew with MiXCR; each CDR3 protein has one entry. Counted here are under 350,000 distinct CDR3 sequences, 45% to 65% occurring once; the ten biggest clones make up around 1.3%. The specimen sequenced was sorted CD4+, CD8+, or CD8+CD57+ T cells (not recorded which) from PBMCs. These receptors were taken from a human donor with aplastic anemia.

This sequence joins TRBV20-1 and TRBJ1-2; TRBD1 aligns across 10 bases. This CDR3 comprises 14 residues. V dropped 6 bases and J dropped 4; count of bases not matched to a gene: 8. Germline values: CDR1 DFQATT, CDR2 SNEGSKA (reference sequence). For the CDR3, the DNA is TGCAGTGCCGTCCGGACAGGGGGAGGCTATGGCTACACCTTC. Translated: CSAVRTGGGYGYTF.

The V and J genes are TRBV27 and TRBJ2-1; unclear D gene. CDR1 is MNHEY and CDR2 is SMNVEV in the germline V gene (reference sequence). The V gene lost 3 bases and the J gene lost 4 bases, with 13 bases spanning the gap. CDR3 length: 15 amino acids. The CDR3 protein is CASSLRRGPYNEQFF. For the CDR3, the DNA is TGTGCCAGCAGTTTGCGGAGAGGACCGTACAATGAGCAGTTCTTC.

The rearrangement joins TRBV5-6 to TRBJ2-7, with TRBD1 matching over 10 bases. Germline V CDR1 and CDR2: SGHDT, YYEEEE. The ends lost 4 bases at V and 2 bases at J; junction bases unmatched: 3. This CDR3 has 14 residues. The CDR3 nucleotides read TGTGCCAGCAGCGGGACAGGGGTTACCTACGAGCAGTACTTC. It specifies CASSGTGVTYEQYF.

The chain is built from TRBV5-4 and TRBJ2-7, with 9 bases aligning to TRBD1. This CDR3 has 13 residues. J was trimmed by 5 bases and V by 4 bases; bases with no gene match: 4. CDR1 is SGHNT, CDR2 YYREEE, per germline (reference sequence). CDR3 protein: CASSTGQGDEQYF. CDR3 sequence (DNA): TGTGCCAGCAGCACGGGACAGGGAGACGAGCAGTACTTC.

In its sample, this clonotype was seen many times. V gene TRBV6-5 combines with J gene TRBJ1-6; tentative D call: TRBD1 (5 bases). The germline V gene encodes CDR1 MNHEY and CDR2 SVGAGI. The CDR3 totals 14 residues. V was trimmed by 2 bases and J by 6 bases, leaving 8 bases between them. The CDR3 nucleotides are TGTGCCAGCAGTTACCGACAGTTTAATTCACCCCTCCACTTT. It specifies CASSYRQFNSPLHF.

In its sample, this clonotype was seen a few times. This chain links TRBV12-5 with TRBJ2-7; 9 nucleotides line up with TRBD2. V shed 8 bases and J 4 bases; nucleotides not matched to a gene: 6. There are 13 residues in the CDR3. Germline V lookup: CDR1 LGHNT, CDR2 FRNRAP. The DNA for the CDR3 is TGTGCTAGTTTTAGCGGGAGACTGTACGAGCAGTACTTC. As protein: CASFSGRLYEQYF.

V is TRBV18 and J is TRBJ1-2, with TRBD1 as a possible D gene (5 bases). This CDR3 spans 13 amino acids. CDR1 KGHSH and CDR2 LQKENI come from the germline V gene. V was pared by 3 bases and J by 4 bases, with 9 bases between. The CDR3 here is CASSPSDSYGYTF. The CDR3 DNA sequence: TGTGCCAGCTCACCTTCAGACAGCTATGGCTACACCTTC.

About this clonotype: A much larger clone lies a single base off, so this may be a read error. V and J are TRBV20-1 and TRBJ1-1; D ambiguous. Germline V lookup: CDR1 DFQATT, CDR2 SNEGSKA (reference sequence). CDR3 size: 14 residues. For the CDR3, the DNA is TGCTACGCCCCTCGGACGGAAACTGACACTGAAGCTTTCTTT. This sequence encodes CYAPRTETDTEAFF.

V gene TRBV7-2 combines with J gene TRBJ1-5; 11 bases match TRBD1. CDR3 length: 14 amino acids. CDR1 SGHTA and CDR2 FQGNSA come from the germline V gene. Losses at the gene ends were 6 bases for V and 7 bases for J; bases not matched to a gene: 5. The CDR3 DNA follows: TGTGCCAGCAGGCGGACAGGGGGCTTGCAGCCCCAGCATTTT. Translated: CASRRTGGLQPQHF.

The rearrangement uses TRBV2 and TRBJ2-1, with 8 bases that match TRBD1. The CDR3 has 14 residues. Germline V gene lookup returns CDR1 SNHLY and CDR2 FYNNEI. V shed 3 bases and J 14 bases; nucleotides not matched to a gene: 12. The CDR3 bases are TGTGCCAGCAGTGATGCAGGGGGCAGGGTCGTGGAGTTCTTC. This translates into CASSDAGGRVVEFF. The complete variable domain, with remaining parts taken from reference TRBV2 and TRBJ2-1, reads EPEVTQTPSHQVTQMGQEVILRCVPISNHLYFYWYRQILGQKVEFLVSFYNNEISEKSEIFDDQFSVERPDGSNFTLKIRSTKLEDSAMYFCASSDAGGRVVEFFGPGTRLTVL.

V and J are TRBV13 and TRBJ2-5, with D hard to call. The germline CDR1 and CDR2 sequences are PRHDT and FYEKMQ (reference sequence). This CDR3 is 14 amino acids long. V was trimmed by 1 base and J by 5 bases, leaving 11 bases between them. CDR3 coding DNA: TGTGCCAGCAGCTTAGATGGGCGGCGTGAGACCCAGTACTTC. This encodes CASSLDGRRETQYF. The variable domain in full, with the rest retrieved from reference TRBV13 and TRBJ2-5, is AAGVIQSPRHLIKEKRETATLKCYPIPRHDTVYWYQQGPGQDPQFLISFYEKMQSDKGSIPDRFSAQQFSDYHSELNMSSLELGDSALYFCASSLDGRRETQYFGPGTRLLVL.

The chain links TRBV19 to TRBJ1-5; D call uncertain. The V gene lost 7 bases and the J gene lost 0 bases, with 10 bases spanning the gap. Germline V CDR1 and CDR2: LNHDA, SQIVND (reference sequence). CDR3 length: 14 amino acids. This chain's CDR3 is CASNERTSNQPQHF. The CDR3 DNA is TGTGCCAGTAACGAACGGACTAGCAATCAGCCCCAGCATTTT.

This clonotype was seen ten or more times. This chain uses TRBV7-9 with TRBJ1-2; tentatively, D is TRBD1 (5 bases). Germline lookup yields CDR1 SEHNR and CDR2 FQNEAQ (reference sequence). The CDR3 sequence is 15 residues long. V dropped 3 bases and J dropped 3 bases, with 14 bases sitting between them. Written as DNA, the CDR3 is TGTGCCAGCAGCTTTCAAACAGGAGCTCACTATGGCTACACCTTC. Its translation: CASSFQTGAHYGYTF.

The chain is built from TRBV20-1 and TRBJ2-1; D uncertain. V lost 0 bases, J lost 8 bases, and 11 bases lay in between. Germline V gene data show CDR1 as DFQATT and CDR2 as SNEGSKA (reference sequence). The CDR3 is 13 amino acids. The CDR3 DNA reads TGCAGTGCTAGAGATACACACGACCATGAGCAGTTCTTC. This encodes CSARDTHDHEQFF.

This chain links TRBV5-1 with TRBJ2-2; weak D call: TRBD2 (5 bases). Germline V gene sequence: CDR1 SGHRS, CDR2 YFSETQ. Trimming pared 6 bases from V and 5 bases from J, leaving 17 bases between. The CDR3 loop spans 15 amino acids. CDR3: CASIDLTRGTGELFF. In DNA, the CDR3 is TGCGCCAGCATAGATCTGACCCGGGGAACCGGGGAGCTGTTTTTT.